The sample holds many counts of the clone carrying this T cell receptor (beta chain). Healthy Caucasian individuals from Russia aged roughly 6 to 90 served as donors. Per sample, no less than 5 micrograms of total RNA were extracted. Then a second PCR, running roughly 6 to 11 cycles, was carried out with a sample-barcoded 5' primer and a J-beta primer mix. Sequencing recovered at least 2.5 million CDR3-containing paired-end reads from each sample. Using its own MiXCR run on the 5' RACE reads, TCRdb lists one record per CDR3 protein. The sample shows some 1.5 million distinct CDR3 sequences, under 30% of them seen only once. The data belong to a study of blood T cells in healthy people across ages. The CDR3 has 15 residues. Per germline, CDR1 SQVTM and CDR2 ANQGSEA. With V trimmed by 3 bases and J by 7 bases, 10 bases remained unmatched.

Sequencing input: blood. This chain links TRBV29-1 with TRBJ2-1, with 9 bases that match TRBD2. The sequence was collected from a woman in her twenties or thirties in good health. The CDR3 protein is CSVEIAGVSLNEQFF. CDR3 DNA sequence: TGCAGCGTTGAGATAGCGGGAGTGTCGTTGAATGAGCAGTTCTTC.